Here is one TCR beta chain with its context. Antigen specificity is unknown. The method was immunoSEQ multiplex PCR; TCRdb's version includes in-frame clones alone and lacks a portion of them. The repertoire holds 150,000 or so clones, 75% to 95% seen once, with 4% to 5.5% in the top ten. The V gene end was trimmed by 4 bases and the J gene end by 2 bases; junction bases not matched to a gene: 3. This CDR3 is built from 13 residues. The germline CDR1 and CDR2 sequences are SGHTS and YDEGEE. The data were obtained in a study of T cell responses to AZD1222 COVID-19 vaccine. Findings and limits, study-wide: Two AZD1222 administrations were followed by greater Spike-specific TCR breadth and depth. Donors were largely white British and mainly female; clonal diversity was possibly underestimated. Only six or seven AZD1222 recipients tested seropositive at baseline.

The starting material was peripheral blood, obtained on day 0 of AZD1222 vaccination. V is TRBV5-8 and J is TRBJ2-7; the match to TRBD1 covers 7 bases. The origin of this receptor is an adult in good health. For the CDR3, the DNA is TGTGCCAGCAGCCGACAGGGCCCCTACGAGCAGTACTTC. Translation gives CASSRQGPYEQYF.